Sequencing of this T cell receptor beta chain was carried out in a study of cytomegalovirus exposure and HLA in healthy donors. This clone appeared a single time. The CDR3 totals 13 residues. Trimming at V came to 5 bases and at J to 5 bases, leaving 3 bases not matched to a gene. Germline CDR1 reads SGHVS; CDR2 reads FNYEAQ. Primers for the PCR totalled 60 Vbeta and 13 Jbeta. Some clones are missing from TCRdb's copy, which holds only in-frame ones; the method was immunoSEQ multiplex PCR. Seen here are roughly 170,000 clones, around 82% observed once, and the top ten hold around 13%. The clonotype originates from a woman aged 50 to 65 in good health and CMV-seropositive. Sequenced input: PBMCs. This rearrangement joins TRBV7-6 to TRBJ2-1, with 7 bases aligning to TRBD2. Here the CDR3 DNA reads TGTGCCAGCAGCGCGGGAGCCAACAATGAGCAGTTCTTC. Its translation: CASSAGANNEQFF. Variable domain in full (rest from reference TRBV7-6 and TRBJ2-1): GAGVSQSPRYKVTKRGQDVALRCDPISGHVSLYWYRQALGQGPEFLTYFNYEAQQDKSGLPNDRFSAERPEGSISTLTIQRTEQRDSAMYRCASSAGANNEQFFGPGTRLTVL.